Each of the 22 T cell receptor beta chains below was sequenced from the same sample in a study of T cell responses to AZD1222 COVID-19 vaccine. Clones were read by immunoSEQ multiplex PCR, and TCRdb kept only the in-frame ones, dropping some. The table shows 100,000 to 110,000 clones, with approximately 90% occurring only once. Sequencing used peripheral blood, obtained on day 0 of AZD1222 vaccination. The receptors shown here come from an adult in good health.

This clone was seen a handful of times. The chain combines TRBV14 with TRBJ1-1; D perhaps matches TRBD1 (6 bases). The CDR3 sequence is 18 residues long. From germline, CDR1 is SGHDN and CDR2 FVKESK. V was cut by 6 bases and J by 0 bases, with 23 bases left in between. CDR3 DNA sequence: TGTGCCAGCAGAGCCTATTCCGGGACAACACCACTGAACACTGAAGCTTTCTTT. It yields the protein CASRAYSGTTPLNTEAFF.

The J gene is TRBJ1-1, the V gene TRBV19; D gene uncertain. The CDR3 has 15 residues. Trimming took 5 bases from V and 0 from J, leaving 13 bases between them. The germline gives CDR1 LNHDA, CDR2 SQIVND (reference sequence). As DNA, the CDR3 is TGTGCCAGTAGTGCCGGCCGATTCATGAACACTGAAGCTTTCTTT. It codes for CASSAGRFMNTEAFF.

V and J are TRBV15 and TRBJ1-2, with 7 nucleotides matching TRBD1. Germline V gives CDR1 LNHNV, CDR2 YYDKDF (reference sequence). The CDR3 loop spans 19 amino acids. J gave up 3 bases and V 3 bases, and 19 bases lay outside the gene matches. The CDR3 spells CATSSINLGQLINHYGYTF. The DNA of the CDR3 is TGTGCCACCAGCAGTATTAACCTGGGACAGTTAATAAACCACTATGGCTACACCTTC.

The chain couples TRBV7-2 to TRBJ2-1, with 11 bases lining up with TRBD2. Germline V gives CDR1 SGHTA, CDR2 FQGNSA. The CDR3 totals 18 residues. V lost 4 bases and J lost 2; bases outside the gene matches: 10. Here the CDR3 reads CASSSTSGAGIPYNEQFF. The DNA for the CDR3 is TGTGCCAGCAGCTCGACTAGCGGGGCCGGGATACCCTACAATGAGCAGTTCTTC.

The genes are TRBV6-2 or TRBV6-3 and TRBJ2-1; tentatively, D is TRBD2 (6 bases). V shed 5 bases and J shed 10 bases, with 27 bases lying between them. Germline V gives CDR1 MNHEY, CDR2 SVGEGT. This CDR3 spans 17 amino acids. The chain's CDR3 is CASSPILGVLSGIEQFF. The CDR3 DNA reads TGTGCCAGCAGTCCGATTTTGGGCGTCCTTAGCGGAATCGAGCAGTTCTTC.

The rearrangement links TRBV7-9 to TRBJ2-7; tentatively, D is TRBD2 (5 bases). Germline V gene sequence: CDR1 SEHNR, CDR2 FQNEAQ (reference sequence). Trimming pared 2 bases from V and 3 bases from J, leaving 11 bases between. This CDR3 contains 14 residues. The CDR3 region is CASSLSTEVYEQYF. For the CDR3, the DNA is TGTGCCAGCAGCTTAAGCACGGAGGTCTACGAGCAGTACTTC.

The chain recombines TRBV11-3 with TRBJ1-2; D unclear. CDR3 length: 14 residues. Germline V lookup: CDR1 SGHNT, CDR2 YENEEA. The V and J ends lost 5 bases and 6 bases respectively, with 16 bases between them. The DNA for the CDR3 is TGTGCCAGCAGCACCCGCTCAATAACCCATGGCTACACCTTC. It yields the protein CASSTRSITHGYTF.

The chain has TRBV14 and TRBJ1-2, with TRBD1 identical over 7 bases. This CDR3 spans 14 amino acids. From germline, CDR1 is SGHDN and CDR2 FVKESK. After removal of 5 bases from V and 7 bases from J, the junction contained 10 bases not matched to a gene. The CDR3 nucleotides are TGTGCCAGCAGCGAATTGACAGGGATACTTGGCTACACCTTC. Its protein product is CASSELTGILGYTF. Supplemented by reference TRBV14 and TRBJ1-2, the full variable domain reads EAGVTQFPSHSVIEKGQTVTLRCDPISGHDNLYWYRRVMGKEIKFLLHFVKESKQDESGMPNNRFLAERTGGTYSTLKVQPAELEDSGVYFCASSELTGILGYTFGSGTRLTVV.

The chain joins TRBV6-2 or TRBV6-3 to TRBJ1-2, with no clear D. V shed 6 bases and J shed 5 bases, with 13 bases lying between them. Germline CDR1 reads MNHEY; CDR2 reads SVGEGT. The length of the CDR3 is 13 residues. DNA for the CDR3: TGTGCCAGCAGCCTCCGACTACTTTATGGCTACACCTTC. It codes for CASSLRLLYGYTF.

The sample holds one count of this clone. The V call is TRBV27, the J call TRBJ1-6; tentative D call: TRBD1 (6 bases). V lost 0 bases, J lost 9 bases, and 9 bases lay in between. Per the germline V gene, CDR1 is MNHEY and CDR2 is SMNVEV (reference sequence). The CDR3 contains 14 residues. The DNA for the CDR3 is TGTGCCAGCAGTTTATCACAGGGTGGTTCACCCCTCCACTTT. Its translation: CASSLSQGGSPLHF.

The CDR3, as DNA: TGTGCCAGCAGTTTAGGGGGCGGCTCTGAAGCTTTCTTT. It translates to CASSLGGGSEAFF. The genes are TRBV28 and TRBJ1-1, with a tentative D call TRBD1 (6 bases). Germline values: CDR1 MDHEN, CDR2 SYDVKM. V lost 2 bases and J lost 6, with 10 bases in between. This CDR3 is built from 13 residues.

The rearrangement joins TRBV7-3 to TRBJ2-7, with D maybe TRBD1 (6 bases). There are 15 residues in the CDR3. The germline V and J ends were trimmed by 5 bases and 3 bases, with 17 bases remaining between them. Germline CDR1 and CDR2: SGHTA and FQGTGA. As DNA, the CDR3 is TGTGCCAGCAGCCCCCACGGGACACTTAACTACGAGCAGTACTTC. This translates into CASSPHGTLNYEQYF.

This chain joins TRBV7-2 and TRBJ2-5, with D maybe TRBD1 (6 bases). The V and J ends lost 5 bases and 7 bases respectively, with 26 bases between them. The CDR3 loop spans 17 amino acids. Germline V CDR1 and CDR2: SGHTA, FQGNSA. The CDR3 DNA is TGTGCCAGCAGCCAGAGCGGCCTCGGGCCCCGAGGGGGGACCCAGTACTTC. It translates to CASSQSGLGPRGGTQYF. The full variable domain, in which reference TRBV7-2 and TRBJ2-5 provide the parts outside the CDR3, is GAGVSQSPSNKVTEKGKDVELRCDPISGHTALYWYRQSLGQGLEFLIYFQGNSAPDKSGLPSDRFSAERTGGSVSTLTIQRTQQEDSAVYLCASSQSGLGPRGGTQYFGPGTRLLVL.

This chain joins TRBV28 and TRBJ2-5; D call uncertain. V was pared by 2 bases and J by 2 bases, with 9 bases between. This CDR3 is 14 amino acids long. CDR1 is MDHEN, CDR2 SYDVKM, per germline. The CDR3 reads CASSLVWVQETQYF. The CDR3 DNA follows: TGTGCCAGCAGTTTAGTATGGGTTCAAGAGACCCAGTACTTC.

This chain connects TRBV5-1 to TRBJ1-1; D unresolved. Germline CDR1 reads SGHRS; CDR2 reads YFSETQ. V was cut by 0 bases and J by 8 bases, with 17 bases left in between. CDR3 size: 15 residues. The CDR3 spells CASSLASSPAAEAFF. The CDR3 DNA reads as TGCGCCAGCAGCTTGGCCTCGAGCCCTGCGGCGGAAGCTTTCTTT.

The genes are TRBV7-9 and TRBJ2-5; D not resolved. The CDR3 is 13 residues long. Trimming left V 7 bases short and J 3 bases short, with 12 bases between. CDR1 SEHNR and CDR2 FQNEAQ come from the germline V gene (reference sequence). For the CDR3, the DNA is TGTGCCAGCACCCCCCCGGCGGAAGAGACCCAGTACTTC. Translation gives CASTPPAEETQYF.

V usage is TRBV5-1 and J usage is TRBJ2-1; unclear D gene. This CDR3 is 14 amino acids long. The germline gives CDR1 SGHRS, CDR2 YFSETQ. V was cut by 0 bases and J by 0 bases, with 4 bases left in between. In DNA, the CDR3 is TGCGCCAGCAGCTTGGGAGCCTCCTACAATGAGCAGTTCTTC. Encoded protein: CASSLGASYNEQFF.

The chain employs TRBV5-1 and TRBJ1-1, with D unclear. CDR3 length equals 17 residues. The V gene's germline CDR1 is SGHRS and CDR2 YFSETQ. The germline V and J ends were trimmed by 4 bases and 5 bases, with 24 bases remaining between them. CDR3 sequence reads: CASSEMIGRILRTEAFF. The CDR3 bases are TGCGCCAGCAGCGAAATGATCGGACGCATTTTGAGGACTGAAGCTTTCTTT.

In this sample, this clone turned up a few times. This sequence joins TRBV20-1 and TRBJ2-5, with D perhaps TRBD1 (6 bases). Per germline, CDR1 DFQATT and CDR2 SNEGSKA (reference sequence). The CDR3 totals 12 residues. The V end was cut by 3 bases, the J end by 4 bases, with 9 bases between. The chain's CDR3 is CSASGGRETQYF. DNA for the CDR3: TGCAGTGCTAGTGGGGGCAGAGAGACCCAGTACTTC.

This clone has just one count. CDR3 amino acids: CASSSPRQGFNYGYTF. CDR3 DNA: TGTGCCAGCAGCTCCCCAAGACAGGGTTTTAACTATGGCTACACCTTC. The V gene is TRBV11-2, the J gene TRBJ1-2; 7 bases align to TRBD1. The germline gives CDR1 SGHAT, CDR2 FQNNGV. The CDR3 sequence is 16 residues long. V lost 4 bases to trimming and J lost 1 base; unmatched junction nucleotides: 9.

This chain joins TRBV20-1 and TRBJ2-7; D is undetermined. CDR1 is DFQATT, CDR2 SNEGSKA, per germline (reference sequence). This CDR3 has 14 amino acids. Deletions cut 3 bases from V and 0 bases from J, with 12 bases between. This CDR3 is CSASWLGPSYEQYF. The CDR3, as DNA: TGCAGTGCTAGTTGGTTGGGCCCCTCCTACGAGCAGTACTTC.

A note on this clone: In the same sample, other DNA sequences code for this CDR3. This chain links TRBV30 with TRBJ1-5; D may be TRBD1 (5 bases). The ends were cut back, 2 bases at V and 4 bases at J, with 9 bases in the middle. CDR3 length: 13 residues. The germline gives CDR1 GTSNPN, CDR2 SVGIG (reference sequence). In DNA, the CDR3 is TGTGCCTGGAGTCCTCGGGGGAATCAGCCCCAGCATTTT. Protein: CAWSPRGNQPQHF.